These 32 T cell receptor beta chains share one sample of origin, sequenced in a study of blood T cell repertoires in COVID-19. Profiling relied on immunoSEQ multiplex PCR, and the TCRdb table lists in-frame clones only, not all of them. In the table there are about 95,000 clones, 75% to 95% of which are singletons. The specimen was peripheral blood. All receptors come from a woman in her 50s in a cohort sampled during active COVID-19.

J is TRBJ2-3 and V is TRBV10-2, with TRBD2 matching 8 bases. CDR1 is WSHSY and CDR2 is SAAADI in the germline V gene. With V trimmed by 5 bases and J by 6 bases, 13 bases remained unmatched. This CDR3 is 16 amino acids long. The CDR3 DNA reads TGCGCCAGCAGTCTGGTTTCAACGGGGGGGCCGGATACGCAGTATTTT. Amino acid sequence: CASSLVSTGGPDTQYF.

DNA of the CDR3: TGTGCCAGCAAGCCCGGGACAGGGAATGAAAAACTGTTTTTT. Translated: CASKPGTGNEKLFF. The chain combines TRBV27 with TRBJ1-4; 9 bases are a match to TRBD1. V lost 7 bases and J lost 5; bases outside the gene matches: 5. Germline loops: CDR1 MNHEY, CDR2 SMNVEV (reference sequence). The length of the CDR3 is 14 residues.

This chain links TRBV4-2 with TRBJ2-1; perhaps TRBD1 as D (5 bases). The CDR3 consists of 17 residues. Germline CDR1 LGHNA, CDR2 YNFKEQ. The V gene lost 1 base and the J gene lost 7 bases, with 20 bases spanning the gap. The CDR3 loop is CASSQAPQAPYNNEQFF. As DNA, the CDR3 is TGTGCCAGCAGCCAAGCCCCACAGGCTCCCTACAATAATGAGCAGTTCTTC.

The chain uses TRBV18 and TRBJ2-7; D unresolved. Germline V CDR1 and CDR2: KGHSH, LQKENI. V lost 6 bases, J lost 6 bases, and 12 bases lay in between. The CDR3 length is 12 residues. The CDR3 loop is CASSSYTSEQYF. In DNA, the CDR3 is TGTGCCAGCTCCTCATACACGTCCGAGCAGTACTTC.

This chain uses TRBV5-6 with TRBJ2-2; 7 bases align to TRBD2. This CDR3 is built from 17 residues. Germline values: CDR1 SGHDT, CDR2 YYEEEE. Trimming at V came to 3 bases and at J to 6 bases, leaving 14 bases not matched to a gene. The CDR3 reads CASSSRSTSGVPGELFF. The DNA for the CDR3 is TGTGCCAGCAGCTCGCGCAGTACGAGCGGGGTTCCCGGGGAGCTGTTTTTT.

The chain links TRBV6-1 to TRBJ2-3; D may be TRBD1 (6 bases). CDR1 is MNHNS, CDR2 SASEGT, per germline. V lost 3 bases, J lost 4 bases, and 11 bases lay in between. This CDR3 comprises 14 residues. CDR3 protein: CASSDRGHSDTQYF. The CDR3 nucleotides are TGTGCCAGCAGTGACAGGGGACATTCAGATACGCAGTATTTT.

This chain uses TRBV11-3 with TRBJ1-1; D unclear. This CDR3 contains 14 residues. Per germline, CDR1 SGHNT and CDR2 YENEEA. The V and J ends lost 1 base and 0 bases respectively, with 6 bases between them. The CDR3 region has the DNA TGTGCCAGCAGCTTAGGGCTCCTGAACACTGAAGCTTTCTTT. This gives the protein CASSLGLLNTEAFF. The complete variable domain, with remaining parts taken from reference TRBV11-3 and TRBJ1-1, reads EAGVVQSPRYKIIEKKQPVAFWCNPISGHNTLYWYLQNLGQGPELLIRYENEEAVDDSQLPKDRFSAERLKGVDSTLKIQPAELGDSAVYLCASSLGLLNTEAFFGQGTRLTVV.

The CDR3 DNA reads as TGTGCCAGCAGCTTGGGACTCGATAAAAGCTCCTATAATTCACCCCTCCACTTT. Its protein product is CASSLGLDKSSYNSPLHF. The gene calls are TRBV5-6 and TRBJ1-6, with D hard to call. Germline assignment: CDR1 SGHDT and CDR2 YYEEEE. Trimming shortened V by 0 bases and J by 0 bases, and 13 bases separated the two germline ends. This CDR3 contains 18 residues. Combining the CDR3 with reference TRBV5-6 and TRBJ1-6 gives the whole variable domain DAGVTQSPTHLIKTRGQQVTLRCSPKSGHDTVSWYQQALGQGPQFIFQYYEEEERQRGNFPDRFSGHQFPNYSSELNVNALLLGDSALYLCASSLGLDKSSYNSPLHFGNGTRLTVT.

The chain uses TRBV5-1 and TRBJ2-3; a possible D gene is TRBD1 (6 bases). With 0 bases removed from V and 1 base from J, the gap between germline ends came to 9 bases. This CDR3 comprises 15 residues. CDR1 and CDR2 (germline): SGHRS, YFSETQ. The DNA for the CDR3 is TGCGCCAGCAGCTTGGGCCACAGGGGCACAGATACGCAGTATTTT. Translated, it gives CASSLGHRGTDTQYF.

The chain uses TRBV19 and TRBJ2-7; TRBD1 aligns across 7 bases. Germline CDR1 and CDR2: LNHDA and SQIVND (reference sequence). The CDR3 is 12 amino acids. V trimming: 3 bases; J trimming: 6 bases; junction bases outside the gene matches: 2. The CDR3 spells CASSIYRGEQYF. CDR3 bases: TGTGCCAGTAGTATTTACAGGGGCGAGCAGTACTTC.

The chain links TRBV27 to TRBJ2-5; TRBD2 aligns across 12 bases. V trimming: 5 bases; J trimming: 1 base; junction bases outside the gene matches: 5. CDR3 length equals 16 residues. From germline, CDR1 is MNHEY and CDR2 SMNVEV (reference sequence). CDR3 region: CASSPGLAGPQETQYF. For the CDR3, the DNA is TGTGCCAGCAGTCCCGGACTAGCGGGACCCCAAGAGACCCAGTACTTC.

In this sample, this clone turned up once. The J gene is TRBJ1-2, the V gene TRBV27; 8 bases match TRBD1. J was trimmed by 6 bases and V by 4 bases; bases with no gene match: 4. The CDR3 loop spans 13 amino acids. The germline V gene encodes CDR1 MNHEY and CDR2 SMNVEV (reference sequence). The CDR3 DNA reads TGTGCCAGCAGTTCGCCAGGGGGCGATGGCTACACCTTC. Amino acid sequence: CASSSPGGDGYTF.

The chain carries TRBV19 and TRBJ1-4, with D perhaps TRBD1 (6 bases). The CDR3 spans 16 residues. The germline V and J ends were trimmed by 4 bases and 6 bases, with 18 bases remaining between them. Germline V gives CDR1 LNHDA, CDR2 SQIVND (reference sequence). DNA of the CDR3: TGTGCCAGTAGTACCAGGGGAGCTGATCGAGATGAAAAACTGTTTTTT. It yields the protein CASSTRGADRDEKLFF.

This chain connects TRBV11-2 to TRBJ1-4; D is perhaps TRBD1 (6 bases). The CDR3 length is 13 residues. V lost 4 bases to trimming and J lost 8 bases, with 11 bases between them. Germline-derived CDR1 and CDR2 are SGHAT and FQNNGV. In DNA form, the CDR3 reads TGTGCCAGCAGCTGGGGGCGAGGGGAAAAACTGTTTTTT. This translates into CASSWGRGEKLFF.

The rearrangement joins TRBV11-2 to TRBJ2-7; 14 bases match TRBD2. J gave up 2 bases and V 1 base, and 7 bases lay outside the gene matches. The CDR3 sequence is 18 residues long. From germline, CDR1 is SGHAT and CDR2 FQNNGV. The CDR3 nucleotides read TGTGCCAGCAGCTTAGTAGGAGCGGGACTAGCGGGGGCCTACGAGCAGTACTTC. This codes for CASSLVGAGLAGAYEQYF.

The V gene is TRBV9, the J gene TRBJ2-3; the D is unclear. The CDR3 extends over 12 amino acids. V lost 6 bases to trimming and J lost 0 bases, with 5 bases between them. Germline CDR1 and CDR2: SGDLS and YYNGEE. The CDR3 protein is CASMGSTDTQYF. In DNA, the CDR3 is TGTGCCAGCATGGGCAGCACAGATACGCAGTATTTT.

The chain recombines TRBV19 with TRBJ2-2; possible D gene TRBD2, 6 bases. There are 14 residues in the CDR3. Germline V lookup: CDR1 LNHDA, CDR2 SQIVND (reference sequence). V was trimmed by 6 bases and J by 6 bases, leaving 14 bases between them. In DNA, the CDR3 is TGTGCCAGTAGCAGGAGGGGCTGGGCCGGGGAGCTGTTTTTT. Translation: CASSRRGWAGELFF. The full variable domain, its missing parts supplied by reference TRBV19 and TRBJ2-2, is DGGITQSPKYLFRKEGQNVTLSCEQNLNHDAMYWYRQDPGQGLRLIYYSQIVNDFQKGDIAEGYSVSREKKESFPLTVTSAQKNPTAFYLCASSRRGWAGELFFGEGSRLTVL.

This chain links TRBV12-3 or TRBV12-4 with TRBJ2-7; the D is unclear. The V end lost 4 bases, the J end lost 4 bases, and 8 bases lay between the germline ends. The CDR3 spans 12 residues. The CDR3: CASSSRLYEQYF. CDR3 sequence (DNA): TGTGCCAGCAGTTCTCGGTTGTACGAGCAGTACTTC.

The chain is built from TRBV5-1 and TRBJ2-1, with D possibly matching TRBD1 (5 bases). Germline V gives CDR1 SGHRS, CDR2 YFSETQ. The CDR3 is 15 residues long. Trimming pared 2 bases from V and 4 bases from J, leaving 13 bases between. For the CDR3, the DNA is TGCGCCAGCAGCTTAGGGGATGCTATTTACAATGAGCAGTTCTTC. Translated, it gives CASSLGDAIYNEQFF.

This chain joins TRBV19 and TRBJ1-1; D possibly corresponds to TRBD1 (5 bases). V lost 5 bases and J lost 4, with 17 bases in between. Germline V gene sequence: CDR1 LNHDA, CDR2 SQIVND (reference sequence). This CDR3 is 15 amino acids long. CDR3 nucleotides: TGTGCCAGTAGTTCACTCGGGAGGGGAACCACTGAAGCTTTCTTT. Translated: CASSSLGRGTTEAFF. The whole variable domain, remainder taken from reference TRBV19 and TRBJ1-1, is DGGITQSPKYLFRKEGQNVTLSCEQNLNHDAMYWYRQDPGQGLRLIYYSQIVNDFQKGDIAEGYSVSREKKESFPLTVTSAQKNPTAFYLCASSSLGRGTTEAFFGQGTRLTVV.

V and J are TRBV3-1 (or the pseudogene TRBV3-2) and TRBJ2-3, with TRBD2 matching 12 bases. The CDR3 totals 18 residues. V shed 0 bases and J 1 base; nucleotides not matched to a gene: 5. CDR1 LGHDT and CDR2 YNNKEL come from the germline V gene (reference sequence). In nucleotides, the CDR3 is TGTGCCAGCAGCCAAGATCGGGCTAGCGGGGGGGGCACAGATACGCAGTATTTT. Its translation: CASSQDRASGGGTDTQYF.

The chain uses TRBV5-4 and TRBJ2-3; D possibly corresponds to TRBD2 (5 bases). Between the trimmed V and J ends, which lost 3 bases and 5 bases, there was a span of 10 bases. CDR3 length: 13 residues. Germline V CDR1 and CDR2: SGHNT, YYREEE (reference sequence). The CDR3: CASSSGLQDTQYF. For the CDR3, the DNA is TGTGCCAGCAGCTCAGGACTCCAAGATACGCAGTATTTT.

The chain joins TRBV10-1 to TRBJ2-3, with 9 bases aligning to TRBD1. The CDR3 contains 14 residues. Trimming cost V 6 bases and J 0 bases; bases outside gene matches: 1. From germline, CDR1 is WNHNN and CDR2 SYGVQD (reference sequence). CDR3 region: CASSTGGSTDTQYF. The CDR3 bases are TGCGCCAGCAGCACAGGGGGCAGCACAGATACGCAGTATTTT.

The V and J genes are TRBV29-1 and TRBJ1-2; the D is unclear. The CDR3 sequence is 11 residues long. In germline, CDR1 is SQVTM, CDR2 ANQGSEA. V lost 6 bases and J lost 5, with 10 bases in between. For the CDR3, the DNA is TGCAGCGTCTACAGTTCTTATGGCTACACCTTC. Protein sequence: CSVYSSYGYTF.

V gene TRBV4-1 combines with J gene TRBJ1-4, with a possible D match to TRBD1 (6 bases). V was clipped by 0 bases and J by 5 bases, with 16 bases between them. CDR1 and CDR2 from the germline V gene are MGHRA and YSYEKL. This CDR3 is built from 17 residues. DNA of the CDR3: TGCGCCAGCAGCCAAGATAGGGGGACGGGGCTCAATGAAAAACTGTTTTTT. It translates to CASSQDRGTGLNEKLFF.

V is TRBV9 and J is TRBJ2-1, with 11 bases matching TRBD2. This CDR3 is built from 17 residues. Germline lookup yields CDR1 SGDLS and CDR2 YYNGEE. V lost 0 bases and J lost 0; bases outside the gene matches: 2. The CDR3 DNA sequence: TGTGCCAGCAGCGTAGGCACTAGCGGGAGCTCCTACAATGAGCAGTTCTTC. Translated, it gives CASSVGTSGSSYNEQFF.

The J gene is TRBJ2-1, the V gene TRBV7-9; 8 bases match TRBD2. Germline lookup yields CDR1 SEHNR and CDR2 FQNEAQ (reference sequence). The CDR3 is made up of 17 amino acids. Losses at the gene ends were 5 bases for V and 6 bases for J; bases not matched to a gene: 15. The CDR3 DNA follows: TGTGCCAGCAGCCCCCTGGGGAAGAGCGGGAGTTTCAATGAGCAGTTCTTC. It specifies CASSPLGKSGSFNEQFF.

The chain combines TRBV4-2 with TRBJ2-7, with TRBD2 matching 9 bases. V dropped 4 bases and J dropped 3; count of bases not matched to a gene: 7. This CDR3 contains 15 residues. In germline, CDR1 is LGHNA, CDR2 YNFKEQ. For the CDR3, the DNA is TGTGCCAGCAGCCGGGAAGCTAGCGGGAACTACGAGCAGTACTTC. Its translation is CASSREASGNYEQYF.

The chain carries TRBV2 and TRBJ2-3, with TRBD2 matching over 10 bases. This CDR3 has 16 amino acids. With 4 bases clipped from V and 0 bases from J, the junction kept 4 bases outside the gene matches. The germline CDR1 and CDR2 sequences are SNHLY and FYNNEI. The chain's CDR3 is CASSVPLAGSTDTQYF. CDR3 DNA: TGTGCCAGCAGTGTCCCACTAGCGGGGAGCACAGATACGCAGTATTTT.

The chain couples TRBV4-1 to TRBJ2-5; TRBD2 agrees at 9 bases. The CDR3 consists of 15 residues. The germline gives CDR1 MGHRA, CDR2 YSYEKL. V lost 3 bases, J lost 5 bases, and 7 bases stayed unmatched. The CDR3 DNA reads TGCGCCAGCAGCCACTCTAGCGGGGTTCATGAGACCCAGTACTTC. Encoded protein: CASSHSSGVHETQYF.

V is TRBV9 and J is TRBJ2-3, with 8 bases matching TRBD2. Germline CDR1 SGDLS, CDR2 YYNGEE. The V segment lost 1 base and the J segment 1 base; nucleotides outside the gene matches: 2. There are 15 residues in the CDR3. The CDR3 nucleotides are TGTGCCAGCAGCGTATTCGGGGGGGGCACAGATACGCAGTATTTT. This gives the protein CASSVFGGGTDTQYF. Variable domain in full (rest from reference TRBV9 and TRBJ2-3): DSGVTQTPKHLITATGQRVTLRCSPRSGDLSVYWYQQSLDQGLQFLIQYYNGEERAKGNILERFSAQQFPDLHSELNLSSLELGDSALYFCASSVFGGGTDTQYFGPGTRLTVL.

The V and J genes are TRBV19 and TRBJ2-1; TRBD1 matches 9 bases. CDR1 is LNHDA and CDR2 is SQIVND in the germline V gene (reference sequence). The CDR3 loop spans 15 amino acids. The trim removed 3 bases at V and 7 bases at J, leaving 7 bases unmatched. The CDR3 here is CASSIRDRVKNEQFF. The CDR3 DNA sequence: TGTGCCAGTAGTATTCGGGACAGGGTTAAGAATGAGCAGTTCTTC.